This TCR beta chain is from a study of cytomegalovirus exposure and HLA in healthy donors. Study results and limitations: TCR beta sequences reportedly predicted most subjects' HLA-A and HLA-B alleles accurately. A later analysis showed TCR association rates differing by HLA locus, peaking at DRB1 and lowest at HLA-C. An apparent linkage of common viral pathogens to several of the most significant clusters emerged in a later analysis.

PCR primers comprised 60 Vbeta and 13 Jbeta primers. The assay was immunoSEQ multiplex PCR, and TCRdb's table has in-frame clones only and misses some. The sample includes roughly 130,000 clones, just under 80% of them seen just once. In regard to this clone: Its specificity is unknown.

V was cut by 3 bases and J by 2 bases, with 12 bases left in between. The germline V gene has CDR1 MNHEY and CDR2 SVGAGI. This CDR3 is 15 amino acids long. The chain combines TRBV6-5 with TRBJ2-3, with D tentatively TRBD1 (6 bases). The sequencing input was PBMCs. The clonotype comes from a man aged 25-45 years in good health and CMV-seronegative. The CDR3 reads CASSYRQGFTDTQYF. The DNA of the CDR3 is TGTGCCAGCAGTTATCGGCAGGGGTTCACAGATACGCAGTATTTT.